This entry lists 29 T cell receptor beta chains sequenced from one sample in a study of STAT3 mutations in large granular lymphocyte leukemia. Whole-study findings and limits: At least one immunodominant TCR beta clonotype appeared in every T-cell large granular lymphocyte leukemia patient.

This table comes from immunoSEQ multiplex PCR, and its TCRdb copy is limited to in-frame clones, with some not included. The sample carries thousands of clones, 70% to 85% recorded once. Their antigen targets remain unknown. Sequencing input: PBMCs. These receptors were taken from a human donor with T large granular lymphocyte leukemia. Some clones in this sample may be carry-over from other donors' samples.

The chain recombines TRBV5-4 with TRBJ2-1; D call uncertain. In germline, CDR1 is SGHNT, CDR2 YYREEE (reference sequence). V was clipped by 4 bases and J by 0 bases, with 11 bases between them. CDR3 length equals 15 residues. The CDR3 coding sequence is TGTGCCAGCAGCCCGACCGGTCGCTCCTACAATGAGCAGTTCTTC. Translating gives CASSPTGRSYNEQFF. The entire variable domain, with the rest obtained from reference TRBV5-4 and TRBJ2-1, is as follows: ETGVTQSPTHLIKTRGQQVTLRCSSQSGHNTVSWYQQALGQGPQFIFQYYREEENGRGNFPPRFSGLQFPNYSSELNVNALELDDSALYLCASSPTGRSYNEQFFGPGTRLTVL.

The V and J genes are TRBV27 and TRBJ1-1, with D perhaps matching TRBD1 (5 bases). Germline lookup yields CDR1 MNHEY and CDR2 SMNVEV (reference sequence). The V gene lost 1 base and the J gene lost 7 bases, with 7 bases spanning the gap. CDR3 length: 12 residues. The CDR3 reads CASSLFGGEAFF. DNA of the CDR3: TGTGCCAGCAGTTTATTCGGGGGTGAAGCTTTCTTT.

The chain couples TRBV5-1 to TRBJ2-3; 8 positions match TRBD1. The CDR3 covers 16 residues. Per germline, CDR1 SGHRS and CDR2 YFSETQ. The V segment lost 4 bases and the J segment 1 base; nucleotides outside the gene matches: 8. In DNA, the CDR3 is TGCGCCAGCAGCCAAGACAGGGGTTTGGGCACAGATACGCAGTATTTT. Amino acid sequence: CASSQDRGLGTDTQYF.

This clone occurred a few times. This chain uses TRBV5-1 with TRBJ2-5; D gene ambiguous. From germline, CDR1 is SGHRS and CDR2 YFSETQ. This CDR3 has 12 amino acids. V lost 0 bases and J 4 bases, leaving 4 bases between the germline ends. CDR3 region: CASSLAPETQYF. CDR3 nucleotides: TGCGCCAGCAGCTTGGCCCCAGAGACCCAGTACTTC.

This chain uses TRBV5-1 with TRBJ1-2; 9 bases line up with TRBD1. Germline assignment: CDR1 SGHRS and CDR2 YFSETQ. With 1 base clipped from V and 8 bases from J, the junction kept 6 bases outside the gene matches. The CDR3 spans 14 residues. The CDR3 here is CASSLPDRGPGYTF. The CDR3 bases are TGCGCCAGCAGCTTGCCGGACAGGGGCCCGGGCTACACCTTC.

This clone came up a few times. V and J are TRBV9 and TRBJ1-1; D call uncertain. CDR3 size: 14 residues. Germline lookup yields CDR1 SGDLS and CDR2 YYNGEE. Trimming removed 3 bases from V and 1 base from J, with 10 bases in between. The CDR3 sequence is CASSELPSNTEAFF. In nucleotides, the CDR3 is TGTGCCAGCAGCGAACTCCCATCGAACACTGAAGCTTTCTTT.

The V call is TRBV7-7, the J call TRBJ2-5, with 11 bases lining up with TRBD2. The V gene end was trimmed by 5 bases and the J gene end by 4 bases; junction bases not matched to a gene: 6. CDR3 length equals 15 residues. Germline-derived CDR1 and CDR2 are SSHAT and FNYEAQ (reference sequence). The CDR3, as DNA: TGTGCCAGCAGCCGCGGGACTAGCGGTGGAGAGACCCAGTACTTC. Protein sequence: CASSRGTSGGETQYF.

The rearrangement joins TRBV30 to TRBJ2-5; TRBD2 aligns across 8 bases. The germline V gene has CDR1 GTSNPN and CDR2 SVGIG (reference sequence). CDR3 length equals 13 residues. Trimming removed 0 bases from V and 9 bases from J; junction bases left unmatched: 6. The CDR3 region is CAWSVGGRKAQYF. CDR3 nucleotides: TGTGCCTGGAGTGTAGGCGGGAGGAAGGCCCAGTACTTC.

V and J are TRBV9 and TRBJ1-1; D gene ambiguous. Germline assignment: CDR1 SGDLS and CDR2 YYNGEE. The CDR3 contains 14 residues. Trimming left V 1 base short and J 1 base short, with 8 bases between. CDR3 region: CASSVSRGNTEAFF. DNA of the CDR3: TGTGCCAGCAGCGTAAGTCGGGGGAACACTGAAGCTTTCTTT.

The CDR3 DNA reads TGCGCCAGCAGCTTGTCAGGGACTACAGAGACCCAGTACTTC. As protein: CASSLSGTTETQYF. This sequence joins TRBV5-1 and TRBJ2-5; 7 bases map to TRBD2. The CDR3 extends over 14 amino acids. From germline, CDR1 is SGHRS and CDR2 YFSETQ. The J segment lost 4 bases and the V segment lost 1 base, leaving 4 bases of the junction unmatched.

The rearrangement uses TRBV7-9 and TRBJ2-7; D may correspond to TRBD1 or TRBD2 (5 bases each). This CDR3 spans 12 amino acids. Trimming stripped 4 bases from V and 6 bases from J, with 10 bases between. Germline V lookup: CDR1 SEHNR, CDR2 FQNEAQ (reference sequence). CDR3 in amino acids: CASSSGPVEQYF. The CDR3 coding sequence is TGTGCCAGCAGCTCGGGGCCCGTCGAGCAGTACTTC.

The chain couples TRBV18 to TRBJ2-5; possibly TRBD2 for D (5 bases). V shed 3 bases and J shed 1 base, with 18 bases lying between them. The CDR3 is 17 residues long. The germline gives CDR1 KGHSH, CDR2 LQKENI. This CDR3 reads CASSPRSAGWGQETQYF. CDR3 nucleotide sequence: TGTGCCAGCTCACCGCGGTCCGCGGGTTGGGGCCAAGAGACCCAGTACTTC.

This clone was found once. The chain carries TRBV30 and TRBJ1-2; 7 bases are a match to TRBD1. CDR1 and CDR2 from the germline V gene are GTSNPN and SVGIG (reference sequence). The CDR3 covers 13 residues. The junction had 6 bases not matched to a gene; V was cut back by 2 bases and J by 6 bases. The CDR3 nucleotides are TGTGCCTGGAGTTCAGGGGGAAAGAATGGCTACACCTTC. Protein: CAWSSGGKNGYTF.

This sequence joins TRBV25-1 and TRBJ1-2; 10 bases match TRBD1. J lost 4 bases, V lost 1 base, and 3 bases had no gene match. Germline CDR1 is MGHDK and CDR2 is SYGVNS. The CDR3 is made up of 15 amino acids. For the CDR3, the DNA is TGTGCCAGCAGTGAATCGACAGGGGGCGGCTATGGCTACACCTTC. Amino acid sequence: CASSESTGGGYGYTF.

The V gene is TRBV5-1, the J gene TRBJ2-1; D is unresolved. The germline CDR1 and CDR2 sequences are SGHRS and YFSETQ. V lost 0 bases, J lost 6 bases, and 7 bases lay in between. The CDR3 has 13 residues. The CDR3 sequence: CASSLGTVNEQFF. CDR3 DNA sequence: TGCGCCAGCAGCTTGGGGACGGTCAATGAGCAGTTCTTC.

The J gene is TRBJ2-7, the V gene TRBV7-9, with TRBD2 matching over 11 bases. Germline V lookup: CDR1 SEHNR, CDR2 FQNEAQ (reference sequence). The CDR3 length is 15 residues. Germline trimming cut 0 bases from V and 4 bases from J; bases unmatched to any gene: 2. CDR3 DNA: TGTGCCAGCAGCTTAGCCGGGACTAGCGGTTACGAGCAGTACTTC. This gives the protein CASSLAGTSGYEQYF.

The chain uses TRBV7-9 and TRBJ2-7, with 12 bases fitting TRBD2. CDR3 length: 18 residues. Germline loops: CDR1 SEHNR, CDR2 FQNEAQ (reference sequence). Trimming at V came to 4 bases and at J to 8 bases, leaving 18 bases not matched to a gene. The CDR3 DNA reads as TGTGCCAGCAGCTCCCGACGACTAGCGGGAGCCGGGCCGGGTAAGCAGTACTTC. The encoded protein is CASSSRRLAGAGPGKQYF.

This sequence joins TRBV9 and TRBJ1-3; 8 bases fit TRBD1. Trimming at V came to 7 bases and at J to 2 bases, leaving 5 bases not matched to a gene. Germline assignment: CDR1 SGDLS and CDR2 YYNGEE. The CDR3 is made up of 14 amino acids. The CDR3 DNA reads TGTGCCAGCGGAGAGACAGGGGCTGGAAACACCATATATTTT. Translating it yields CASGETGAGNTIYF.

This chain joins TRBV6-6 and TRBJ2-3; TRBD1 agrees at 7 bases. Germline trimming cut 2 bases from V and 0 bases from J; bases unmatched to any gene: 5. The CDR3 loop spans 16 amino acids. Germline V gene sequence: CDR1 MNHNY, CDR2 SVGAGI (reference sequence). CDR3 residues: CASSYPQGQSTDTQYF. The CDR3 DNA reads TGTGCCAGCAGTTACCCCCAGGGACAGAGCACAGATACGCAGTATTTT.

The genes are TRBV7-9 and TRBJ2-7, with D perhaps TRBD2 (5 bases). V was shortened by 2 bases and J by 1 base, with 12 bases between the two germline ends. Per the germline V gene, CDR1 is SEHNR and CDR2 is FQNEAQ (reference sequence). CDR3 length: 15 residues. CDR3 nucleotide sequence: TGTGCCAGCAGCTTACCAGACTACGTGTCCTACGAGCAGTACTTC. Its translation is CASSLPDYVSYEQYF.

This rearrangement joins TRBV5-1 to TRBJ2-5; no firm D call. V lost 4 bases, J lost 5 bases, and 15 bases lay in between. Germline V gene data show CDR1 as SGHRS and CDR2 as YFSETQ. CDR3 size: 14 residues. This CDR3 reads CASSLTGNVETQYF. The DNA of the CDR3 is TGCGCCAGCAGCCTTACCGGAAATGTGGAGACCCAGTACTTC.

J is TRBJ1-3 and V is TRBV6-5, with 8 bases lining up with TRBD1. Germline loops: CDR1 MNHEY, CDR2 SVGAGI. V lost 2 bases and J lost 4; bases outside the gene matches: 4. The CDR3 is made up of 15 amino acids. This chain's CDR3 is CASSYDRGGGNTIYF. Here the CDR3 DNA reads TGTGCCAGCAGTTACGACAGGGGAGGAGGAAACACCATATATTTT.

V gene TRBV30 combines with J gene TRBJ1-6; 7 nucleotides match TRBD1. This CDR3 spans 14 amino acids. Trimming took 4 bases from V and 1 from J; bases not matched to a gene: 1. Looked up from germline, CDR1 is GTSNPN and CDR2 is SVGIG (reference sequence). The CDR3 sequence is CAWKTGSYNSPLHF. Here the CDR3 DNA reads TGTGCCTGGAAGACAGGGTCCTATAATTCACCCCTCCACTTT.

The gene calls are TRBV30 and TRBJ2-5; D gene unclear. Germline V lookup: CDR1 GTSNPN, CDR2 SVGIG (reference sequence). The CDR3 runs 14 residues. The germline V and J ends were trimmed by 1 base and 2 bases, with 11 bases remaining between them. The CDR3 sequence: CAWSDIGPQETQYF. The DNA of the CDR3 is TGTGCCTGGAGTGATATCGGACCTCAAGAGACCCAGTACTTC.

V is TRBV6-5 and J is TRBJ1-5, with D possibly TRBD1 on 6 matching bases. The germline gives CDR1 MNHEY, CDR2 SVGAGI. This CDR3 contains 15 residues. The ends were cut back, 6 bases at V and 0 bases at J, with 12 bases in the middle. CDR3 region: CASSYRVDSNQPQHF. The CDR3, as DNA: TGTGCCAGCAGCTACAGGGTTGATAGCAATCAGCCCCAGCATTTT.

The chain uses TRBV12-5 and TRBJ1-2, with D uncertain. V lost 3 bases, J lost 0 bases, and 5 bases lay in between. The CDR3 extends over 13 amino acids. Germline loops: CDR1 LGHNT, CDR2 FRNRAP. CDR3 nucleotide sequence: TGTGCTAGTGGTTTCGGAACTAACTATGGCTACACCTTC. Translated: CASGFGTNYGYTF.

The chain's CDR3 is CASSLAVGAGSIFEQYF. For the CDR3, the DNA is TGCGCCAGCAGCTTGGCGGTAGGGGCAGGGTCTATTTTCGAGCAGTACTTC. The V gene is TRBV5-1, the J gene TRBJ2-7; D perhaps matches TRBD1 (5 bases). This CDR3 contains 17 residues. CDR1 and CDR2 (germline): SGHRS, YFSETQ. The V end lost 0 bases, the J end lost 6 bases, and 22 bases lay between the germline ends.

The chain combines TRBV29-1 with TRBJ2-7, with TRBD1 as a possible D gene (7 bases). The CDR3 contains 13 residues. Germline V gives CDR1 SQVTM, CDR2 ANQGSEA. The ends were cut back, 7 bases at V and 2 bases at J, with 15 bases in the middle. CDR3 sequence: CSARDSTTYEQYF. The CDR3 nucleotides read TGCAGCGCGCGGGACAGCACAACCTACGAGCAGTACTTC.

The chain uses TRBV7-9 and TRBJ2-1; D not certain. V gave up 5 bases and J gave up 4 bases, with 12 bases separating them. The CDR3 has 14 residues. CDR1 is SEHNR and CDR2 is FQNEAQ in the germline V gene (reference sequence). CDR3 nucleotide sequence: TGTGCCAGCAGCCCCGGGTTGAGATACAATGAGCAGTTCTTC. Its protein product is CASSPGLRYNEQFF.